A single T cell receptor (beta chain) is shown here with its context. This specimen belongs to a study of blood T cell repertoires in COVID-19. Study-wide context: Acute-phase and convalescent COVID-19 samples originated in the United States, Italy and Spain. T cells, B-cell-depleted T cells, or PBMCs provided the cDNA or gDNA that served as material.

The CDR3 runs to 17 residues. V was pared by 5 bases and J by 5 bases, with 22 bases between. Germline CDR1 SGHTA, CDR2 FQGTGA. As processed by the authors: The assay estimated nucleated cells by amplifying reference gene primers. Only in-frame clones appear in the TCRdb table, and some are missing; sequencing was by immunoSEQ multiplex PCR. The V and J calls and clone size were taken over from that table, and D and trimming were inferred from the DNA. The table lists fewer than 100,000 clones, approximately 80% of them singletons. The sequencing sample was made of peripheral blood. This chain links TRBV7-3 with TRBJ2-1; tentative D call: TRBD2 (7 bases). The clonotype comes from a woman aged 45-65 years with acute or convalescent COVID-19. The CDR3 DNA reads TGTGCCAGCAGCCTATACTCGGGGGCGGGAGCTGACAATGAGCAGTTCTTC. Translation: CASSLYSGAGADNEQFF.